This TCR beta chain was captured in a study of blood T cell repertoires in COVID-19. Repertoires were generated with immunoSEQ multiplex PCR, while TCRdb's copy carries only in-frame clones and drops some. This repertoire shows under 150,000 clones, approximately 84% found once; its top ten account for about 4%. The germline gives CDR1 SGHAT, CDR2 FQNNGV. CDR3 length: 12 amino acids. V was shortened by 4 bases and J by 5 bases, with 9 bases between the two germline ends. Sequencing was done on a sample of PBMCs or T cells enriched from blood (not recorded which). This clonotype originated in a man in his fifties in a cohort exposed to, infected with or recovered from COVID-19 (not recorded which). The gene calls are TRBV11-2 and TRBJ2-7; D not certain. CDR3 region: CASSSYFDEQYF. For the CDR3, the DNA is TGTGCCAGCAGCTCCTACTTCGACGAGCAGTACTTC.